The clone carrying this TCR beta chain was seen a few times. Its specificity is not known. This CDR3 is 11 amino acids long. V was pared by 8 bases and J by 9 bases, with 3 bases of the junction left unmatched. CDR1 WSHSY and CDR2 SAAADI come from the germline V gene. The source of the sample is a study of T-cell reconstitution after alpha-beta-depleted transplantation in children. Researchers prepared the TCRbeta library using unique molecular identifiers, the study reports. TCRdb re-called the PCR reads through MiXCR, storing one row per CDR3 protein. This sample has fewer than 1 million distinct CDR3 sequences, with less than 20% found just once. The study's findings and limits: The authors attributed T-cell counts and diversity one year after transplant mostly to newly produced T cells. Surviving recipient T cells and thymic progenitors accounted for the high day-60 TCRbeta diversity observed in some patients. Expanded graft clones, several hundred of them, were reportedly the source of alpha-beta T cells about two months after transplant.

This clonotype was obtained from a male patient younger than 18 who had a stem cell transplant for acute lymphoblastic leukemia, so the T cells may come from the graft donor. The genes are TRBV10-2 and TRBJ2-1, with 8 bases fitting TRBD2. The sample was PBMCs, mostly from graft donor cells, taken 360 days after TCRalphabeta/CD19-depleted stem cell transplant. The DNA for the CDR3 is TGCGCCAGCCTGGCGGGAGGTGAGCAGTTCTTC. As protein: CASLAGGEQFF.